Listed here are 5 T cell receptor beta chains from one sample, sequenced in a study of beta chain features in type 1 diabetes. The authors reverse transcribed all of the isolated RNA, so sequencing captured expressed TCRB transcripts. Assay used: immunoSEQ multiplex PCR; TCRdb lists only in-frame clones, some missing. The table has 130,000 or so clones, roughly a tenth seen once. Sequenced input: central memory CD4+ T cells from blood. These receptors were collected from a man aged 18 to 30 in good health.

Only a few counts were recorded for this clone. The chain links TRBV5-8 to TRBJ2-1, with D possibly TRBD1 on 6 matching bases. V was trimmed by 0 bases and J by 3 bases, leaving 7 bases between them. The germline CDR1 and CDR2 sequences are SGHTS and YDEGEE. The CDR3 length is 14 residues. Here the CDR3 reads CASSLGTDYNEQFF. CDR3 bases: TGTGCCAGCAGCTTGGGGACAGACTACAATGAGCAGTTCTTC.

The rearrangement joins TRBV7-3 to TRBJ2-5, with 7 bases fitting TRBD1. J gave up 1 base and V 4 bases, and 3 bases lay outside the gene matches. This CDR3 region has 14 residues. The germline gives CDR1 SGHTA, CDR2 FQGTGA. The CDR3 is CASSSGTVQETQYF. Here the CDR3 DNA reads TGTGCCAGCAGCTCGGGGACAGTCCAAGAGACCCAGTACTTC.

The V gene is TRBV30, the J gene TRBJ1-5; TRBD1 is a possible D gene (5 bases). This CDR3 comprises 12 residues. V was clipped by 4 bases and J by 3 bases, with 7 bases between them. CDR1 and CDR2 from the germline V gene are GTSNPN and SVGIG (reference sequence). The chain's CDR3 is CAWNRYNQPQHF. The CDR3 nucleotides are TGTGCCTGGAACAGGTACAATCAGCCCCAGCATTTT.

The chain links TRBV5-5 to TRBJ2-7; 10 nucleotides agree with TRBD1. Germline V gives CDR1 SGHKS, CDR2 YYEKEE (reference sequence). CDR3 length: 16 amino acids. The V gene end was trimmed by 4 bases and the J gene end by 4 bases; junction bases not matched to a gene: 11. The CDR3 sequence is CASSRVPGQGKYEQYF. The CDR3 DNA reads TGTGCCAGCAGCCGAGTCCCGGGACAGGGGAAGTACGAGCAGTACTTC.

The CDR3 reads CASSQDEGGTQYF. The DNA of the CDR3 is TGCGCCAGCAGCCAAGATGAGGGAGGTACGCAGTATTTT. The chain combines TRBV4-3 with TRBJ2-3; a weak D match, TRBD2 (6 bases). The CDR3 is made up of 13 amino acids. The germline V and J ends were trimmed by 0 bases and 8 bases, with 9 bases remaining between them. Germline values: CDR1 LGHNA, CDR2 YSLEER.